The TCR beta chain described here comes from a study of blood T cell repertoires in COVID-19. Background on the study: COVID-19 samples collected from the United States, Italy and Spain covered acute and convalescent phases. The analysed material was cDNA or gDNA that came from T cells, B-cell-depleted T cells, or PBMCs.

The V and J ends lost 9 bases and 5 bases respectively, with 31 bases between them. Germline lookup yields CDR1 LNHDA and CDR2 SQIVND (reference sequence). CDR3 length equals 18 residues. Original handling: Estimation of nucleated cell counts relied on the amplification of reference gene primers. Sequencing was performed with immunoSEQ multiplex PCR; in TCRdb, only in-frame clones are kept and a portion is missing. That table furnishes V, J and clone size, whereas the DNA furnished D and trimming. The sample yields approximately 300,000 clones, over 75% seen once. Those enrolled in Seattle joined during active infection and were followed longitudinally afterward.

The material sequenced was peripheral blood. The chain is built from TRBV19 and TRBJ1-1; the D is unclear. The TCR comes from a woman in her 30s with COVID-19, enrolled during active disease. The CDR3 region has the DNA TGTGCCAGCCATGTCACGGTTCGAGGGAAGAGTTTTCGGACTGAAGCTTTCTTT. Translation gives CASHVTVRGKSFRTEAFF.